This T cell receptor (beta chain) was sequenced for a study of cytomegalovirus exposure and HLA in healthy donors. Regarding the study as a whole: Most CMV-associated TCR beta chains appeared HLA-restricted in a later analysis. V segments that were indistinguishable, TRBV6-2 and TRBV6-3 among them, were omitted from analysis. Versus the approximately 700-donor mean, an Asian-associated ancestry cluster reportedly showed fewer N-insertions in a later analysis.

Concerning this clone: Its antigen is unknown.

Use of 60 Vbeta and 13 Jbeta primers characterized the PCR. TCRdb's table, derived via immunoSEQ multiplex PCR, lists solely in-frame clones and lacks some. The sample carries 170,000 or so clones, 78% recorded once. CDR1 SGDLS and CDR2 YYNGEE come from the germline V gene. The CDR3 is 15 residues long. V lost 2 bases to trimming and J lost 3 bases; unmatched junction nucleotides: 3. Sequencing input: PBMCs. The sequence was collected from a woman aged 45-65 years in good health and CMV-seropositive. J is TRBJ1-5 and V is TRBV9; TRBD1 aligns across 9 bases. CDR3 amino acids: CASSVTGGPNQPQHF. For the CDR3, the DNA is TGTGCCAGCAGCGTGACAGGGGGACCCAATCAGCCCCAGCATTTT.